These T cell receptor beta chains were read from a single sample in a study of T-cell memory formation after mild COVID-19. TCRdb analysed the 5' RACE reads with MiXCR anew, one entry per CDR3 protein. This sample yields 400,000 to 500,000 distinct CDR3 sequences, of which 20% are seen a single time; around 8% belongs to the top ten. Sequencing was done on a sample of PBMCs or a T cell subset sorted from them (not recorded which). These TCRs come from an adult woman who had mild COVID-19 (a few samples of this study predate the infection). Cell type and time point are not known. Both conserved end residues are part of each CDR3. A D gene is named only where the DNA matches it firmly. The size field is filled for only some rows; it gives once, few, many or a size class.

>NA|few|TRBJ1-3|TRBV20-1
TGCAGTGCCGCAATTCGGGGGGATGGATCTGGAAACACCATATATTTT
CSAAIRGDGSGNTIYF
>NA|many|TRBJ1-6|TRBV3-1
TGTGCCAGCAGCCGGTCAAATTCACCCCTCCACTTT
CASSRSNSPLHF
>NA|NA|TRBJ1-3|TRBV6-2/TRBV6-3
TGTGCCAGCAGTTTGAGGAGGCCTGGAAACACCATATATTTT
CASSLRRPGNTIYF
>NA|NA|TRBJ1-5|TRBV6-5
TGTGCCAGCAAGGACTTGGGTAGCAATCAGCCCCAGCATTTT
CASKDLGSNQPQHF
>NA|many|TRBJ2-2|TRBV5-1
TGCGCCAGCAGCGGACCGGGCAACACCGGGGAGCTGTTTTTT
CASSGPGNTGELFF
>NA|NA|TRBJ1-1|TRBV5-1
TGCGCCAGCAGCTTGTCTCCTCTAGGGAACACTGAAGCTTTCTTT
CASSLSPLGNTEAFF
>TRBD1|NA|TRBJ2-1|TRBV10-3
TGTGCCATCAGAAGGACAGGGGGCGGCTACAATGAGCAGTTCTTC
CAIRRTGGGYNEQFF
>TRBD2|many|TRBJ2-1|TRBV5-4
TGTGCCAGCAGCCGGGGACTAGCGGAGGGGGATGAGCAGTTCTTC
CASSRGLAEGDEQFF
>TRBD1|NA|TRBJ2-1|TRBV11-3
TGTGCCAGCAGCACACGGTTTGGGGACAGGGGTTACAATGAGCAGTTCTTC
CASSTRFGDRGYNEQFF
>NA|NA|TRBJ2-1|TRBV29-1
TGCAGCGTTGAGGGAAATGAGCAGTTCTTC
CSVEGNEQFF
>TRBD1|NA|TRBJ1-2|TRBV29-1
TGCAGCGCTAGCCCGGGACAGGGTAATGGCTACACCTTC
CSASPGQGNGYTF
>TRBD1|few|TRBJ1-3|TRBV12-3/TRBV12-4
TGTGCCAGCAGTCCCCGGGACAGGGGGGGAAACACCATATATTTT
CASSPRDRGGNTIYF
>NA|few|TRBJ1-6|TRBV4-1
TGCGCCAGCAGCCAAGAGGCCCTCGGTACTGGTTCACCCCTCCACTTT
CASSQEALGTGSPLHF
>NA|few|TRBJ1-5|TRBV20-1
TGCAGTGTCGGACGCATGGGGGGCGTTCAGCCCCAGCATTTT
CSVGRMGGVQPQHF
>NA|NA|TRBJ1-1|TRBV21-1
TGTGCCAGCCCGCGGGCGGGGCCAAAAAGGACAGACACTGAAGCTTTCTTT
CASPRAGPKRTDTEAFF
>NA|NA|TRBJ1-1|TRBV5-1
TGCGCCAGCAGCTGGAGAGGGGCGGACACTGAAGCTTTCTTT
CASSWRGADTEAFF
>TRBD1|few|TRBJ2-7|TRBV6-5
TGTGCCAGCAACGAAAGACAGGGCCCCCTTTACGAGCAGTACTTC
CASNERQGPLYEQYF
>NA|few|TRBJ2-5|TRBV11-2
TGTGCCAGCAGCTTAGACCCGGTAGGAGGGACCCAGTACTTC
CASSLDPVGGTQYF
>TRBD1|NA|TRBJ1-5|TRBV6-6
TGTGCCAGCAGTTACCTCCGGACAGGGGGGAGACTGGGTGGTCAGCCCCAGCATTTT
CASSYLRTGGRLGGQPQHF
>NA|NA|TRBJ2-7|TRBV5-1
TGCGCCAGCAGTACGAGCGGGCCTAGCTCCTACGAGCAGTACTTC
CASSTSGPSSYEQYF
>NA|few|TRBJ2-3|TRBV12-3/TRBV12-4
TGTGCCAGCAGTTTAGGGGCTGTAGGACTCACAGGAACAGATACGCAGTATTTT
CASSLGAVGLTGTDTQYF
>TRBD2|NA|TRBJ2-2|TRBV5-6
TGTGCCAGCAGCTTCATCCAGCGGGGCACCGGGGAGCTGTTTTTT
CASSFIQRGTGELFF
>NA|NA|TRBJ2-5|TRBV5-1
TGCGCCAGCAGCTCATTAGCGGCAGGGTTCCGAGAGACCCAGTACTTC
CASSSLAAGFRETQYF
>NA|NA|TRBJ1-1|TRBV29-1
TGCAGCGTTGGTTCTCCGCACAACATTCGGAAAACTGAAGCTTTCTTT
CSVGSPHNIRKTEAFF
>TRBD1|many|TRBJ2-2|TRBV7-8
TGTGCCAGCAGCTTAGCAAGAACAGGGGCCGGGGAGCTGTTTTTT
CASSLARTGAGELFF
>TRBD1|NA|TRBJ2-5|TRBV6-5
TGTGCCAGCAGTTACAGGGGGCGGGAAGAGACCCAGTACTTC
CASSYRGREETQYF
>NA|few|TRBJ1-5|TRBV3-1
TGTGCCAGCAGCCGGGGGCTCGGTCAGCCCCAGCATTTT
CASSRGLGQPQHF
>TRBD1|NA|TRBJ1-2|TRBV27
TGTGCCAGCAGTCTCAAGAGACAGGGGGTTCCTAACTATGGCTACACCTTC
CASSLKRQGVPNYGYTF
>NA|NA|TRBJ1-1|TRBV5-6
TGTGCCAGCGGATTAGGGGGGAACACTGAAGCTTTCTTT
CASGLGGNTEAFF
>NA|NA|TRBJ2-1|TRBV7-9
TGTGCCAGCAGCTTAGCGGCTTTGTCGGGGGCTGAGCAGTTCTTC
CASSLAALSGAEQFF
>TRBD2|NA|TRBJ2-7|TRBV25-1
TGTGCCAGCAGTGCCGCTCCGGGACTAGACTTCTCCTACGAGCAGTACTTC
CASSAAPGLDFSYEQYF
>NA|NA|TRBJ2-5|TRBV20-1
TGCAGTGCTAGAGATTACAGCGAGATCCAAGAGACCCAGTACTTC
CSARDYSEIQETQYF
>NA|NA|TRBJ1-1|TRBV2
TGTGCCAGCAGTGACGGGGATAGGGGGTTAGGTGAAGCTTTCTTT
CASSDGDRGLGEAFF
>NA|NA|TRBJ2-3|TRBV5-6
TGTGCCAGCAGCTTCGGACCCCGCACAGATACGCAGTATTTT
CASSFGPRTDTQYF
>NA|NA|TRBJ2-2|TRBV27
TGTGCCAGCAGTTTATCAGGTGGGGCCGGGGAGCTGTTTTTT
CASSLSGGAGELFF
>NA|NA|TRBJ2-2|TRBV7-2
TGTGCCAGCAGGTTTACAGGGACCGGGGAGCTGTTTTTT
CASRFTGTGELFF
>NA|few|TRBJ1-4|TRBV7-9
TGTGCCAGCAGCCCCGGGTCGACCGGCTATAATGAAAAACTGTTTTTT
CASSPGSTGYNEKLFF
>NA|NA|TRBJ1-5|TRBV11-2
TGTGCCAGCAGCTTGGGACATTATAGCAATCAGCCCCAGCATTTT
CASSLGHYSNQPQHF
>NA|NA|TRBJ1-4|TRBV24-1
TGTGCCACCAGTGATGTGACAGCGGACCCGGCAACTAATGAAAAACTGTTTTTT
CATSDVTADPATNEKLFF
>NA|NA|TRBJ2-3|TRBV10-3
TGTGCCATCAGTGAGGAGTCTGCTACGCAGTATTTT
CAISEESATQYF
>NA|NA|TRBJ1-5|TRBV20-1
TGCAGTGCTCACCGGGTATCCAATCAGCCCCAGCATTTT
CSAHRVSNQPQHF
>NA|NA|TRBJ1-4|TRBV2
TGTGCCAGCAGTCTCCTTGTAGGAACTAATGAAAAACTGTTTTTT
CASSLLVGTNEKLFF
>NA|NA|TRBJ2-3|TRBV24-1
TGTGCCACCAGTGACGGGGGAATCACAGATACGCAGTATTTT
CATSDGGITDTQYF
>NA|NA|TRBJ2-4|TRBV12-3/TRBV12-4
TGTGCCAGCAGCCTACACGGGGCCAAAAACATTCAGTACTTC
CASSLHGAKNIQYF
>TRBD2|NA|TRBJ2-3|TRBV5-1
TGCGCCAGCAGCTTGGCAGGACTAGCCATAGATACGCAGTATTTT
CASSLAGLAIDTQYF
>TRBD2|few|TRBJ2-2|TRBV19
TGTGCCAGTAGACCGGGACTAGCGGGAGGGGGCACCGGGGAGCTGTTTTTT
CASRPGLAGGGTGELFF
>NA|few|TRBJ2-7|TRBV20-1
TGCAGTGCTAGAGCCGCGGTATACGAGCAGTACTTC
CSARAAVYEQYF
>NA|NA|TRBJ2-1|TRBV7-6
TGTGCCAGCAGTTCATCGGAGAATTACTACAATGAGCAGTTCTTC
CASSSSENYYNEQFF
>TRBD1|few|TRBJ2-5|TRBV10-3
TGTGCCATCAGCAGCCGGGACAGGGAGGGAAAGACCCAGTACTTC
CAISSRDREGKTQYF
>NA|NA|TRBJ2-1|TRBV2
TGTGCCAGCAGATCCTCGGACAATGAGCAGTTCTTC
CASRSSDNEQFF